This TCR beta chain came from a study of early T cells in non-severe SARS-CoV-2 infection. Study-level points and caveats: Sequences matched to VDJdb favored anti-spike CD8 responses, while private and CD4 specificities were missed.

Looked up from germline, CDR1 is MNHEY and CDR2 is SVGAGI. This CDR3 is 14 amino acids long. V gave up 6 bases and J gave up 6 bases, with 18 bases separating them. A note on this clonotype: Its antigen is currently unknown.

TCRdb itself ran the 5' RACE reads through MiXCR, one entry per CDR3 protein. The sample has tens of thousands of distinct CDR3 sequences, 15% seen once. The rearrangement joins TRBV6-5 to TRBJ2-7, with D perhaps matching TRBD2 (6 bases). This receptor was identified in an adult who was a healthcare worker with PCR-confirmed SARS-CoV-2 infection or an uninfected control (not recorded which). The specimen sequenced was whole blood. CDR3 region: CASSFREFVSEQYF. As DNA, the CDR3 is TGTGCCAGCAGCTTCCGGGAGTTCGTGAGCGAGCAGTACTTC.